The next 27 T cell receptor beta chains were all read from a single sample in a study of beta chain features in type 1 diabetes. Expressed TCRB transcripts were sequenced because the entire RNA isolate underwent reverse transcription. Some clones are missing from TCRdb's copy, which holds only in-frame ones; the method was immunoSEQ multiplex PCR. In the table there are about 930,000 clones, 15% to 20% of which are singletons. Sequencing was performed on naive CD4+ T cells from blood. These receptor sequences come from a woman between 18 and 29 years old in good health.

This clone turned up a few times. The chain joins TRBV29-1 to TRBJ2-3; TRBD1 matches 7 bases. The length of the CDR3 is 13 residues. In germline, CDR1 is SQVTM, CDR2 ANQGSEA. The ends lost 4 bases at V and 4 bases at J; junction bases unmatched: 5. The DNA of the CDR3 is TGCAGCGTTGCAGGGCAGGGGGCAGATACGCAGTATTTT. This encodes CSVAGQGADTQYF.

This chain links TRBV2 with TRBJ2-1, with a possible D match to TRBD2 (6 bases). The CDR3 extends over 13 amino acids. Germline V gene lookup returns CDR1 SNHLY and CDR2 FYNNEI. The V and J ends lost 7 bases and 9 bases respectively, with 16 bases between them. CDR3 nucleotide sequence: TGTGCCAGCAAGGCGGGGATTAGGGGTGAGCAGTTCTTC. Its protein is CASKAGIRGEQFF.

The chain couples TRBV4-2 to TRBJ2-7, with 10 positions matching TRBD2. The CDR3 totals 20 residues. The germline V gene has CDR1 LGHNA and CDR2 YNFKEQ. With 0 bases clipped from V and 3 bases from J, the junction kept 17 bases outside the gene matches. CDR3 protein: CASSQDWGPRAGGRNYEQYF. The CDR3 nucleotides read TGTGCCAGCAGCCAAGATTGGGGGCCTCGAGCGGGAGGGCGGAACTACGAGCAGTACTTC.

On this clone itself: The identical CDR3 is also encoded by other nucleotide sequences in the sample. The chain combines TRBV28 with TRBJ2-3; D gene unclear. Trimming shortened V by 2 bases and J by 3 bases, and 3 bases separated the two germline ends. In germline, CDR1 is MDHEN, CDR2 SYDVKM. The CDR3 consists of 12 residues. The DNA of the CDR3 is TGTGCCAGCAGTTTACTGACAGATACGCAGTATTTT. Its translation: CASSLLTDTQYF.

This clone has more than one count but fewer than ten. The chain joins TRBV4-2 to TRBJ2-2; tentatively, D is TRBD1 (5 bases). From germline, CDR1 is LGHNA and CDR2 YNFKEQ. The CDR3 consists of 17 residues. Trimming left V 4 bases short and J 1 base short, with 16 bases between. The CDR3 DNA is TGTGCCAGCAGCCTGGCCCCCGGGCAGGGGAACACCGGGGAGCTGTTTTTT. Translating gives CASSLAPGQGNTGELFF.

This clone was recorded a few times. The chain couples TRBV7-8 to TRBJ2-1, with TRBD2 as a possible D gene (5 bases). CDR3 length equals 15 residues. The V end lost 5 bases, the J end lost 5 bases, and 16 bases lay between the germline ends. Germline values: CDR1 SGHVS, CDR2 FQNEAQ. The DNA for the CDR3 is TGTGCCAGCAGCACGTCCGGACTGGGAGACAATGAGCAGTTCTTC. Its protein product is CASSTSGLGDNEQFF. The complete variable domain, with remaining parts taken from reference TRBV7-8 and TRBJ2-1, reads GAGVSQSPRYKVAKRGQDVALRCDPISGHVSLFWYQQALGQGPEFLTYFQNEAQLDKSGLPSDRFFAERPEGSVSTLKIQRTQQEDSAVYLCASSTSGLGDNEQFFGPGTRLTVL.

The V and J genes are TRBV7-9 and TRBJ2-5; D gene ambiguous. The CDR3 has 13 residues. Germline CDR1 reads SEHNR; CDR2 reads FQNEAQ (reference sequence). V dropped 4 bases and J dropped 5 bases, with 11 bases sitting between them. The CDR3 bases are TGTGCCAGCAGCTATTCTCATTGGGAGACCCAGTACTTC. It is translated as CASSYSHWETQYF.

CDR3 DNA: TGTGCCAGCGGAATTGGGACTCGTCAAGAGACCCAGTACTTC. Translating gives CASGIGTRQETQYF. J is TRBJ2-5 and V is TRBV2; a possible D gene is TRBD2 (6 bases). CDR1 is SNHLY, CDR2 FYNNEI, per germline. V was pared by 8 bases and J by 2 bases, with 15 bases between. The CDR3 sequence is 14 residues long.

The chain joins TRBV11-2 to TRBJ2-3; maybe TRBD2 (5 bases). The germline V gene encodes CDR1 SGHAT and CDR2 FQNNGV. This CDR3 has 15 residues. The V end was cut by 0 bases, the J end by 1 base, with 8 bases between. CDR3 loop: CASSLERARTDTQYF. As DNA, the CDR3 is TGTGCCAGCAGCTTAGAGCGGGCCCGCACAGATACGCAGTATTTT.

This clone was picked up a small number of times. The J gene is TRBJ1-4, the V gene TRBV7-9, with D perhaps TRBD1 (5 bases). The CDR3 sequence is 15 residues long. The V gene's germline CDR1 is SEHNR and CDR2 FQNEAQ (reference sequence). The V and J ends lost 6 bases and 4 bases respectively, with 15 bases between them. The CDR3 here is CASRSTGTGNEKLFF. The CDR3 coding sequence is TGTGCCAGCAGGTCTACCGGGACCGGTAATGAAAAACTGTTTTTT. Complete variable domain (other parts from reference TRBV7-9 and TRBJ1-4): DTGVSQNPRHKITKRGQNVTFRCDPISEHNRLYWYRQTLGQGPEFLTYFQNEAQLEKSRLLSDRFSAERPKGSFSTLEIQRTEQGDSAMYLCASRSTGTGNEKLFFGSGTQLSVL.

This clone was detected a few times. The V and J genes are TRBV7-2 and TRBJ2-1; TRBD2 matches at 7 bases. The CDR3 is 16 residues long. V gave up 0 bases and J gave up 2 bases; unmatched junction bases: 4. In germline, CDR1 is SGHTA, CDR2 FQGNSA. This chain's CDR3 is CASSLANLAAYNEQFF. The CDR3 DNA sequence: TGTGCCAGCAGCTTAGCGAACCTAGCGGCCTACAATGAGCAGTTCTTC.

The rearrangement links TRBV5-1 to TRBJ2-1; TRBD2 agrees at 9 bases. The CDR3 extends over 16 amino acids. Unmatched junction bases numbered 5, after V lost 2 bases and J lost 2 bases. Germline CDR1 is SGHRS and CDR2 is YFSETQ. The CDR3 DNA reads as TGCGCCAGCAGCTTCGTAGCGGGAGTCGCCTACAATGAGCAGTTCTTC. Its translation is CASSFVAGVAYNEQFF.

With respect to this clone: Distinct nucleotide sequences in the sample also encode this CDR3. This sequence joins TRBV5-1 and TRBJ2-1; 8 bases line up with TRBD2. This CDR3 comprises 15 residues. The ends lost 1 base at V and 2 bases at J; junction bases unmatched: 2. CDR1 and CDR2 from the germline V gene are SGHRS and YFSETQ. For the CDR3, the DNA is TGCGCCAGCAGCTTGACTAGCGGAACCTACAATGAGCAGTTCTTC. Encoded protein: CASSLTSGTYNEQFF.

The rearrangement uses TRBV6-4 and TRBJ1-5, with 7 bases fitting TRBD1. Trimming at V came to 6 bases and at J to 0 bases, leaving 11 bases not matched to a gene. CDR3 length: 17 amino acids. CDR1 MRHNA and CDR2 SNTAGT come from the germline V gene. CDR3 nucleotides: TGTGCCAGCAGCGAGACAGGGACCCCTTATAGCAATCAGCCCCAGCATTTT. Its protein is CASSETGTPYSNQPQHF.

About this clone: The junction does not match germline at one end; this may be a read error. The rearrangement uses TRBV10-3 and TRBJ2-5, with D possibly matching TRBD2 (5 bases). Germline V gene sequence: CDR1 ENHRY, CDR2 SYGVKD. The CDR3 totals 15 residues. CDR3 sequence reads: CASSYFPRDRETQYF. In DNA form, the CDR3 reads TGTGCCAGCAGTTACTTTCCCCGGGATCGGGAGACCCAGTACTTC.

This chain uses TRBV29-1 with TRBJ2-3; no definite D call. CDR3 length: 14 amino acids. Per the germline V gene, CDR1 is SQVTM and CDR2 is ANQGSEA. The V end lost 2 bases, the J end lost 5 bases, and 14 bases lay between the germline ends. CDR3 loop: CSVETPGAQDTQYF. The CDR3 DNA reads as TGCAGCGTTGAAACTCCAGGAGCCCAAGATACGCAGTATTTT.

The CDR3 DNA reads TGTGCCACCAGCAGGGGGACCGGGAACTACAATGAGCAGTTCTTC. This gives the protein CATSRGTGNYNEQFF. The chain couples TRBV15 to TRBJ2-1, with D perhaps matching TRBD1 or TRBD2 (5 bases each). V lost 3 bases to trimming and J lost 3 bases, with 12 bases between them. The CDR3 has 15 amino acids. Germline-derived CDR1 and CDR2 are LNHNV and YYDKDF (reference sequence).

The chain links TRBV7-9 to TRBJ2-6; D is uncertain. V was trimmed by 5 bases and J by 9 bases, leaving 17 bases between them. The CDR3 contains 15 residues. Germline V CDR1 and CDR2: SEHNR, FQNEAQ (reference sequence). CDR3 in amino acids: CASSNRLGLGNVLTF. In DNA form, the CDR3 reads TGTGCCAGCAGCAATCGATTAGGGCTGGGCAACGTCCTGACTTTC.

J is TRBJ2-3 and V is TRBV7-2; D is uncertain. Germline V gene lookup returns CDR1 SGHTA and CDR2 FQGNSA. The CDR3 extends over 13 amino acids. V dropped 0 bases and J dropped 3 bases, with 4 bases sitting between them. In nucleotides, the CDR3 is TGTGCCAGCAGCTTAGCCCCGACAGATACGCAGTATTTT. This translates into CASSLAPTDTQYF.

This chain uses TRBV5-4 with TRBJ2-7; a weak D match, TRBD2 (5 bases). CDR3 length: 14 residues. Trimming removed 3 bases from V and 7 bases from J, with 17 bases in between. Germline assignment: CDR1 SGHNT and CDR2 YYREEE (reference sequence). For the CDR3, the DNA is TGTGCCAGCAGCTCCGGAGGACTTAACCAGGAGCAGTACTTC. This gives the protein CASSSGGLNQEQYF.

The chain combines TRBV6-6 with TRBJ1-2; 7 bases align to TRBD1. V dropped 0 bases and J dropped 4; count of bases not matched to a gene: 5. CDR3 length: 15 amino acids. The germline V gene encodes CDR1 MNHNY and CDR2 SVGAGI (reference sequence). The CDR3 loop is CASSYSNYRGYGYTF. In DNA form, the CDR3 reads TGTGCCAGCAGTTACTCGAATTACAGGGGCTATGGCTACACCTTC.

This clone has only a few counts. CDR3 loop: CASSGAGTSGRNEQFF. CDR3 bases: TGTGCCAGCAGTGGGGCTGGGACTAGCGGGAGGAATGAGCAGTTCTTC. The chain employs TRBV28 and TRBJ2-1; 15 bases align to TRBD2. The CDR3 totals 16 residues. V lost 5 bases, J lost 7 bases, and 6 bases stayed unmatched. Germline loops: CDR1 MDHEN, CDR2 SYDVKM.

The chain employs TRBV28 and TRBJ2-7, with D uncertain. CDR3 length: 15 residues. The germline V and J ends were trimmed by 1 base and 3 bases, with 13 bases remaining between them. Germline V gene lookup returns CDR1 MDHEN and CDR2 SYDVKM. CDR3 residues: CASSLFGKAHYEQYF. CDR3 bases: TGTGCCAGCAGTTTATTTGGGAAAGCGCACTACGAGCAGTACTTC. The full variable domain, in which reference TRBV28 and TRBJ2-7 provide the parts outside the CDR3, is DVKVTQSSRYLVKRTGEKVFLECVQDMDHENMFWYRQDPGLGLRLIYFSYDVKMKEKGDIPEGYSVSREKKERFSLILESASTNQTSMYLCASSLFGKAHYEQYFGPGTRLTVT.

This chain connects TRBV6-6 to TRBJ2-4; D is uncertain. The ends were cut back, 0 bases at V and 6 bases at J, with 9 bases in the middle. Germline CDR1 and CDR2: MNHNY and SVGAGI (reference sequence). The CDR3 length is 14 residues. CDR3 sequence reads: CASSYSGQTNIQYF. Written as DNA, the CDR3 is TGTGCCAGCAGTTACTCCGGGCAAACAAACATTCAGTACTTC.

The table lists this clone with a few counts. The CDR3: CAIKKTGGASREQYF. The CDR3 DNA is TGTGCCATCAAGAAAACAGGGGGCGCTTCGAGGGAGCAGTACTTC. The chain links TRBV10-3 to TRBJ2-7; 9 bases are a match to TRBD1. The CDR3 totals 15 residues. Germline V CDR1 and CDR2: ENHRY, SYGVKD. The junction had 14 bases not matched to a gene; V was cut back by 7 bases and J by 7 bases.

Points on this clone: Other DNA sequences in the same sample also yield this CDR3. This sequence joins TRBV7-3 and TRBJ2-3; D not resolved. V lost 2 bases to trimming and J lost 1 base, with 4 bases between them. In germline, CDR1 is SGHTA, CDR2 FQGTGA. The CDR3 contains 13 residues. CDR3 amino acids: CASSLPGTDTQYF. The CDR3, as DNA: TGTGCCAGCAGCTTACCTGGCACAGATACGCAGTATTTT.

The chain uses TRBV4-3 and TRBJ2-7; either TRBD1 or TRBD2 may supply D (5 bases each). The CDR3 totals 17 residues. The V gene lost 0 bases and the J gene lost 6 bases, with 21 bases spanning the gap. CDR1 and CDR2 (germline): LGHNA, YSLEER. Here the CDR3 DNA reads TGCGCCAGCAGCCAAGAAAGTTTCGGGGCCTCCGTAGGCGAGCAGTACTTC. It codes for CASSQESFGASVGEQYF.